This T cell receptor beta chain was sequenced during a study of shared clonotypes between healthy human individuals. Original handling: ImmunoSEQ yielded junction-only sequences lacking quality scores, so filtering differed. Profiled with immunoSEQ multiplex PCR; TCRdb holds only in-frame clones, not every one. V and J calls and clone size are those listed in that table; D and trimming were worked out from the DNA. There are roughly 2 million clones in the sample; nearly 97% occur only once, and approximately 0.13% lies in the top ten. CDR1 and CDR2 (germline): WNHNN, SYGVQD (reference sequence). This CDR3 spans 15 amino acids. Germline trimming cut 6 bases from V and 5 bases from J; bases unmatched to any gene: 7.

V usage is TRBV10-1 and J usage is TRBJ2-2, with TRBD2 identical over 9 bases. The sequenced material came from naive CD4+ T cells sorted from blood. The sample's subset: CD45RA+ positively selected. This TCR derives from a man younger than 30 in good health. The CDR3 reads CASRPSGNPTGELFF. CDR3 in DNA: TGCGCCAGCAGACCTAGCGGGAACCCGACCGGGGAGCTGTTTTTT.